What follows is one T cell receptor (beta chain) and its context. Its matching antigen is unknown. One entry per CDR3 protein, called by TCRdb with MiXCR from the reads. Of hundreds of thousands of distinct CDR3 sequences detected, under 55% appear once; the ten largest clones hold around two fifths. The entry originates in a study of T cell repertoires in cytomegalovirus infection. Study in general: In the study, CMV epitopes included recently identified HLA-C-restricted and well-studied HLA-B-restricted ones. Evidence of both CMV infection and a matching HLA type came from public TCR beta signatures.

Study conclusions and caveats: Identification of carriers of CMV plus the relevant HLA was performed using cumulative public TCR beta family frequency. The ex vivo response was dominated by HLA-C-restricted CMV-specific TCR beta clonotypes.

The CDR3 has 14 residues. V was cut by 6 bases and J by 7 bases, with 16 bases left in between. This sequence joins TRBV12-3 or TRBV12-4 and TRBJ1-5, with D tentatively TRBD1 (5 bases). The sample here was cultured PBMCs, taken from culture after CMV antigen stimulation. This TCR was recovered from a human donor in good health (CMV status not recorded). Some clones in this sample may be carry-over from other donors' samples. The CDR3 here is CASSPRGLFQPQHF. For the CDR3, the DNA is TGTGCCAGCAGCCCCCGGGGCCTTTTCCAGCCCCAGCATTTT.